This T cell receptor beta chain was recovered during a study of early T cells in non-severe SARS-CoV-2 infection. This clonotype came up a few times. The antigen remains unidentified. CDR1 and CDR2 (germline): DFQATT, SNEGSKA (reference sequence). This CDR3 region has 15 residues. V was clipped by 2 bases and J by 6 bases, with 14 bases between them. Researchers tagged individual cDNA molecules with unique molecular identifiers. TCRdb fed the 5' RACE reads into MiXCR, producing one record per CDR3 protein. The table has about 55,000 distinct CDR3 sequences, roughly an eighth seen once. General observations from the study: Anti-spike CD8 specificities were favored by VDJdb matching, whose results missed private and CD4 specificities.

The source of this sequence is an adult who was a healthcare worker with PCR-confirmed SARS-CoV-2 infection or an uninfected control (not recorded which). The input for sequencing was whole blood, taken at baseline. The J gene is TRBJ1-6, the V gene TRBV20-1; perhaps TRBD1 as D (6 bases). In nucleotides, the CDR3 is TGCAGTGCTAGACCCGCAACAGGGCGTAATTCACCCCTCCACTTT. Translating it yields CSARPATGRNSPLHF.